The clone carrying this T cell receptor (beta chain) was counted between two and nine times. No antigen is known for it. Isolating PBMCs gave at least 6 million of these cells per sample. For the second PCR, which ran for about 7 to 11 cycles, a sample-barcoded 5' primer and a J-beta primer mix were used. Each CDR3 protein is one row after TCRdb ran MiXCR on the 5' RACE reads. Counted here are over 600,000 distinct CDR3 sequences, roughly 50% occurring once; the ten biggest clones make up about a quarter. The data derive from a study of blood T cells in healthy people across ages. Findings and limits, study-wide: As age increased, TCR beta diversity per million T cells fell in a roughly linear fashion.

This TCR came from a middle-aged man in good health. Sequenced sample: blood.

DNA of the CDR3: TGCGCCAGCAGCAGAGACCAGGGGGCGGCCGGGGCCAACGTCCTGACTTTC. Its translation is CASSRDQGAAGANVLTF. The J gene is TRBJ2-6, the V gene TRBV5-1; 8 nucleotides match TRBD1. Germline CDR1 and CDR2: SGHRS and YFSETQ. The CDR3 is 17 amino acids. J gave up 4 bases and V 4 bases, and 10 bases lay outside the gene matches.